Presented here are 22 T cell receptor beta chains from one specimen sequenced in a study of radiotherapy plus CTLA-4 blockade in lung cancer. Produced via immunoSEQ multiplex PCR; TCRdb's table is partial and in-frame only. This table has under 45,000 clones, nearly 80% appearing once. Here the sequenced sample was peripheral blood, taken from a patient treated with radiotherapy plus ipilimumab. These receptor sequences come from a human donor with non-small cell lung cancer that progressed on radiotherapy plus ipilimumab.

The chain links TRBV6-5 to TRBJ2-1; 10 bases match TRBD2. This CDR3 contains 15 residues. Unmatched junction bases numbered 5, after V lost 0 bases and J lost 9 bases. Germline V CDR1 and CDR2: MNHEY, SVGAGI. The CDR3 DNA is TGTGCCAGCAGTTACTCCAGCGGGGGGGCCGGTGAGCAGTTCTTC. It encodes CASSYSSGGAGEQFF.

The chain is built from TRBV10-1 and TRBJ2-2, with a possible D match to TRBD2 (5 bases). Trimming shortened V by 3 bases and J by 5 bases, and 7 bases separated the two germline ends. This CDR3 has 13 residues. The germline CDR1 and CDR2 sequences are WNHNN and SYGVQD (reference sequence). The DNA for the CDR3 is TGCGCCAGCAGTGAACGGGGAACCGGGGAGCTGTTTTTT. It yields the protein CASSERGTGELFF.

This sequence joins TRBV6-1 and TRBJ1-1, with 7 bases lining up with TRBD1. This CDR3 spans 14 amino acids. The germline CDR1 and CDR2 sequences are MNHNS and SASEGT. V lost 3 bases, J lost 5 bases, and 6 bases stayed unmatched. Here the CDR3 DNA reads TGTGCCAGCAGTGAGACAGGGATGGGGACTGAAGCTTTCTTT. It yields the protein CASSETGMGTEAFF.

The rearrangement uses TRBV6-5 and TRBJ2-1; tentative D call: TRBD2 (6 bases). V lost 9 bases to trimming and J lost 8 bases, with 14 bases between them. Germline loops: CDR1 MNHEY, CDR2 SVGAGI. This CDR3 is 12 amino acids long. CDR3 nucleotide sequence: TGTGCCAGTTGGGACTTTCTGGATGAGCAGTTCTTC. Amino acids: CASWDFLDEQFF.

V gene TRBV6-1 combines with J gene TRBJ2-1, with D possibly being TRBD1 (5 bases). V was clipped by 5 bases and J by 6 bases, with 8 bases between them. The germline gives CDR1 MNHNS, CDR2 SASEGT. This CDR3 contains 12 residues. CDR3: CASSSRANEQFF. The CDR3 nucleotides read TGTGCCAGCAGTTCCAGGGCCAATGAGCAGTTCTTC.

The genes are TRBV6-5 and TRBJ2-3; D gene uncertain. The V gene's germline CDR1 is MNHEY and CDR2 SVGAGI. V shed 5 bases and J shed 2 bases, with 8 bases lying between them. The CDR3 has 13 amino acids. The CDR3 loop is CASSRDFTDTQYF. CDR3 in DNA: TGTGCCAGCAGTCGAGACTTCACAGATACGCAGTATTTT.

The CDR3 is CASGPGVTFNYGYTF. Here the CDR3 DNA reads TGTGCCAGCGGACCAGGGGTTACTTTTAACTATGGCTACACCTTC. The rearrangement joins TRBV6-5 to TRBJ1-2; a possible D gene is TRBD1 (6 bases). The CDR3 extends over 15 amino acids. Per germline, CDR1 MNHEY and CDR2 SVGAGI. V lost 8 bases and J 1 base, leaving 17 bases between the germline ends.

This clone is judged medium-sized. The CDR3 loop reads CASQDSGDGAFF. CDR3 DNA: TGTGCCAGCCAGGACAGCGGAGATGGAGCTTTCTTT. The chain combines TRBV2 with TRBJ1-1; tentative D call: TRBD1 (6 bases). The germline V gene encodes CDR1 SNHLY and CDR2 FYNNEI. The CDR3 contains 12 residues. V shed 8 bases and J shed 10 bases, with 17 bases lying between them.

The chain couples TRBV6-1 to TRBJ1-2; D is unclear. Germline loops: CDR1 MNHNS, CDR2 SASEGT. The CDR3 contains 12 residues. Trimming pared 4 bases from V and 4 bases from J, leaving 7 bases between. The CDR3 loop is CASSVSSYGYTF. CDR3 nucleotides: TGTGCCAGCAGTGTAAGTAGCTATGGCTACACCTTC.

The chain links TRBV9 to TRBJ2-3, with 8 nucleotides matching TRBD2. The V gene end was trimmed by 0 bases and the J gene end by 7 bases; junction bases not matched to a gene: 7. The CDR3 sequence is 15 residues long. The germline gives CDR1 SGDLS, CDR2 YYNGEE. CDR3 sequence (DNA): TGTGCCAGCAGCGTAGAATTAACTAGCGGAAATACGCAGTATTTT. As protein: CASSVELTSGNTQYF.

V gene TRBV7-6 combines with J gene TRBJ1-6; possible D gene TRBD1, 6 bases. Trimming took off 4 bases at V and 7 bases at J, with 11 bases between the two ends. Germline V gene sequence: CDR1 SGHVS, CDR2 FNYEAQ. The CDR3 length is 14 residues. The CDR3 sequence: CASSSPDRNSPLHF. In DNA form, the CDR3 reads TGTGCCAGCAGCTCCCCAGACAGGAATTCACCCCTCCACTTT. Based on the CDR3 plus reference TRBV7-6 and TRBJ1-6, the full variable domain is GAGVSQSPRYKVTKRGQDVALRCDPISGHVSLYWYRQALGQGPEFLTYFNYEAQQDKSGLPNDRFSAERPEGSISTLTIQRTEQRDSAMYRCASSSPDRNSPLHFGNGTRLTVT.

The chain joins TRBV27 to TRBJ1-5; D may be TRBD1 (6 bases). The CDR3 extends over 14 amino acids. V shed 8 bases and J shed 7 bases, with 18 bases lying between them. Looked up from germline, CDR1 is MNHEY and CDR2 is SMNVEV (reference sequence). The CDR3 bases are TGTGCCAGCTCCCCGGGGGGGCTGGTGCAGCCCCAGCATTTT. Its translation: CASSPGGLVQPQHF.

The chain combines TRBV5-1 with TRBJ2-1; 8 bases match TRBD1. Germline V lookup: CDR1 SGHRS, CDR2 YFSETQ. V lost 2 bases to trimming and J lost 10 bases; unmatched junction nucleotides: 8. This CDR3 comprises 14 residues. DNA for the CDR3: TGCGCCAGCAGCTTTCGGCAGGGGGCAGGGGAGCAGTTCTTC. Amino acid sequence: CASSFRQGAGEQFF.

The chain uses TRBV10-3 and TRBJ1-1; TRBD1 aligns across 9 bases. V shed 10 bases and J 4 bases; nucleotides not matched to a gene: 4. The CDR3 covers 12 residues. Germline CDR1 ENHRY, CDR2 SYGVKD. Here the CDR3 reads CASNRGPTEAFF. CDR3 DNA sequence: TGTGCCAGCAACAGGGGGCCCACTGAAGCTTTCTTT.

J is TRBJ2-1 and V is TRBV6-1; no clear D. Looked up from germline, CDR1 is MNHNS and CDR2 is SASEGT. The CDR3 contains 12 residues. V was shortened by 6 bases and J by 4 bases, with 7 bases between the two germline ends. The CDR3 is CASRRPYNEQFF. In DNA form, the CDR3 reads TGTGCCAGCAGGAGGCCGTACAATGAGCAGTTCTTC.

V and J are TRBV6-4 and TRBJ1-2; no clear D. Deletions cut 5 bases from V and 2 bases from J, with 12 bases between. CDR1 is MRHNA and CDR2 is SNTAGT in the germline V gene. The CDR3 is made up of 14 amino acids. The CDR3 nucleotides read TGTGCCAGCAGTCCCCAGGCCGCCAACTATGGCTACACCTTC. This translates into CASSPQAANYGYTF.

CDR3 sequence (DNA): TGTGCCACCAGCAACACGGGACAGGGACACACTGAAGCTTTCTTT. Translation gives CATSNTGQGHTEAFF. The chain carries TRBV15 and TRBJ1-1, with 9 bases fitting TRBD1. This CDR3 contains 15 residues. CDR1 is LNHNV, CDR2 YYDKDF, per germline (reference sequence). After removal of 4 bases from V and 3 bases from J, the junction contained 6 bases not matched to a gene.

The genes are TRBV15 and TRBJ2-7; 8 positions agree with TRBD1. Trimming removed 1 base from V and 0 bases from J; junction bases left unmatched: 5. Germline V gives CDR1 LNHNV, CDR2 YYDKDF (reference sequence). The CDR3 length is 16 residues. In DNA form, the CDR3 reads TGTGCCACCAGCAGAGGGGGACAGGCGAGCTCCTACGAGCAGTACTTC. Its protein product is CATSRGGQASSYEQYF. The full variable domain, its missing parts supplied by reference TRBV15 and TRBJ2-7, is DAMVIQNPRYQVTQFGKPVTLSCSQTLNHNVMYWYQQKSSQAPKLLFHYYDKDFNNEADTPDNFQSRRPNTSFCFLDIRSPGLGDTAMYLCATSRGGQASSYEQYFGPGTRLTVT.

The chain recombines TRBV29-1 with TRBJ1-2; possibly TRBD1 for D (6 bases). There are 13 residues in the CDR3. V gave up 6 bases and J gave up 5 bases, with 16 bases separating them. The germline V gene has CDR1 SQVTM and CDR2 ANQGSEA. This CDR3 is CSVSDSLGYGYTF. CDR3 DNA sequence: TGCAGCGTATCGGACAGCCTAGGGTATGGCTACACCTTC.

This chain uses TRBV18 with TRBJ2-3; TRBD1 agrees at 9 bases. Germline-derived CDR1 and CDR2 are KGHSH and LQKENI. CDR3 size: 16 residues. V was clipped by 3 bases and J by 1 base; unmatched bases: 5. For the CDR3, the DNA is TGTGCCAGCTCACCCCTGACAGGGGGAGGCACAGATACGCAGTATTTT. This codes for CASSPLTGGGTDTQYF. The full variable domain, completed using reference TRBV18 and TRBJ2-3, is NAGVMQNPRHLVRRRGQEARLRCSPMKGHSHVYWYRQLPEEGLKFMVYLQKENIIDESGMPKERFSAEFPKEGPSILRIQQVVRGDSAAYFCASSPLTGGGTDTQYFGPGTRLTVL.

The chain has TRBV7-6 and TRBJ1-2; 10 bases are shared with TRBD1. Germline CDR1 is SGHVS and CDR2 is FNYEAQ. V lost 4 bases and J lost 8; bases outside the gene matches: 13. This CDR3 region has 16 residues. This CDR3 reads CASSYLLVGTGDGYTF. CDR3 nucleotides: TGTGCCAGCAGCTACCTCCTAGTAGGGACAGGGGACGGCTACACCTTC.

This chain uses TRBV5-4 with TRBJ2-3; TRBD2 is a possible D gene (5 bases). Deletions cut 0 bases from V and 0 bases from J, with 11 bases between. Looked up from germline, CDR1 is SGHNT and CDR2 is YYREEE (reference sequence). The CDR3 length is 16 residues. CDR3 bases: TGTGCCAGCAGCTTGGACTCCGGGGTGAGCACAGATACGCAGTATTTT. It yields the protein CASSLDSGVSTDTQYF.